This TCR beta chain was recorded in a study of blood T cell repertoires in COVID-19. About the study: Acute and convalescent COVID-19 specimens originated in the United States, Italy and Spain.

This clone has just one count. The data were produced by immunoSEQ multiplex PCR, yet TCRdb's version contains in-frame clones alone and is incomplete. The sample consists of over 250,000 clones, 75% to 90% of them appearing once. The V segment lost 5 bases and the J segment 3 bases; nucleotides outside the gene matches: 10. Germline-derived CDR1 and CDR2 are SEHNR and FQNEAQ (reference sequence). This CDR3 has 15 amino acids. Sequenced material: peripheral blood. The source of this sequence is a woman in her seventies with COVID-19, enrolled during active disease. The chain carries TRBV7-9 and TRBJ2-7; 7 bases fit TRBD1. CDR3 in amino acids: CASSTRQGTDYEQYF. DNA for the CDR3: TGTGCCAGCAGCACCCGACAGGGAACGGACTACGAGCAGTACTTC. Filled out from reference TRBV7-9 and TRBJ2-7, the complete variable domain reads DTGVSQNPRHKITKRGQNVTFRCDPISEHNRLYWYRQTLGQGPEFLTYFQNEAQLEKSRLLSDRFSAERPKGSFSTLEIQRTEQGDSAMYLCASSTRQGTDYEQYFGPGTRLTVT.